These T cell receptor beta chains were read from a single sample in a study of blood T cell repertoires in COVID-19. Profiled with immunoSEQ multiplex PCR; TCRdb holds only in-frame clones, not every one. The sample comprises approximately 37,000 clones, about 89% of which are singletons, and 20% to 25% rests with the top ten. The sample consisted of peripheral blood. The receptor source for this set is a man aged 50-60 years with active COVID-19. Both conserved end residues are part of each CDR3. D genes are given only for firm matches. A row's size may be missing; if present it is once, few, many or a size class.

NA	TRBV6-2/TRBV6-3	TRBJ2-5	NA	CASSYLVGVRETQYF	TGTGCCAGCAGTTACTTGGTGGGAGTAAGAGAGACCCAGTACTTC
NA	TRBV6-2/TRBV6-3	TRBJ2-5	NA	CASSYPLGAQYF	TGTGCCAGCAGTTACCCCCTCGGGGCCCAGTACTTC
NA	TRBV3-1/TRBV3-2	TRBJ2-7	TRBD2	CASSPSGRMYEQYF	TGTGCCAGCAGCCCTAGCGGGAGGATGTACGAGCAGTACTTC
NA	TRBV4-1	TRBJ2-3	TRBD2	CASSQNTGLAGYTQYF	TGCGCCAGCAGCCAAAACACGGGACTAGCGGGATATACGCAGTATTTT
NA	TRBV4-2	TRBJ2-3	NA	CASSPDLRDTDTQYF	TGTGCCAGCAGCCCCGATCTGCGGGACACAGATACGCAGTATTTT
NA	TRBV30	TRBJ1-5	NA	CAWSVGPGQPQHF	TGTGCCTGGAGTGTCGGTCCGGGGCAGCCCCAGCATTTT
once	TRBV24-1	TRBJ2-1	NA	CATSVRGRASYNEQFF	TGTGCCACCAGTGTTAGGGGAAGAGCCTCCTACAATGAGCAGTTCTTC
NA	TRBV7-9	TRBJ2-7	NA	CASSSSLRYEQYF	TGTGCCAGCAGCTCTAGCCTTCGCTACGAGCAGTACTTC
NA	TRBV9	TRBJ2-5	TRBD2	CASSAGLAGVIWETQYF	TGTGCCAGCAGCGCGGGACTAGCGGGAGTGATTTGGGAGACCCAGTACTTC
NA	TRBV16	TRBJ2-7	TRBD1	CASSQSPGQGSYEQYF	TGTGCCAGCAGCCAATCCCCGGGACAGGGTTCCTACGAGCAGTACTTC
NA	TRBV4-3	TRBJ1-2	TRBD1	CASSQDLPRGRLDGYTF	TGCGCCAGCAGCCAAGATCTCCCCAGGGGGCGGCTTGACGGCTACACCTTC
NA	TRBV2	TRBJ1-5	NA	CASSEGRPRYQPQHF	TGTGCCAGCAGTGAAGGGCGGCCCCGGTATCAGCCCCAGCATTTT
NA	TRBV28	TRBJ2-7	NA	CASSLRGSATTYEQYF	TGTGCCAGCAGTTTAAGGGGCAGCGCGACCACATACGAGCAGTACTTC
NA	TRBV12-3/TRBV12-4	TRBJ2-1	TRBD2	CASSWTSEGEQFF	TGTGCCAGCAGTTGGACTAGCGAGGGTGAGCAGTTCTTC
NA	TRBV21-1	TRBJ2-1	NA	CASRRRQGGNEQFF	TGTGCCAGCAGACGAAGACAGGGAGGCAATGAGCAGTTCTTC
NA	TRBV3-1/TRBV3-2	TRBJ2-7	TRBD1	CASSQQTGIPYEQYF	TGTGCCAGCAGCCAACAGACAGGGATCCCCTACGAGCAGTACTTC